This TCR beta chain was found in a study of post-analysis software for immune sequencing data. Study overall: The cohort encompassed relapsing-remitting, secondary progressive and progressive-relapsing multiple sclerosis disease courses.

CDR3 length equals 13 residues. Germline values: CDR1 KGHSH, CDR2 LQKENI. V shed 11 bases, J shed 6 bases, and the junction held 10 bases outside the gene matches. Study-wide results and caveats: The study found TRBV5-6, TRBV5-1 and TRBV20-1 among four to six TRBV segments more frequent in patients than controls. Comparison with controls showed significantly lower normalized Chao1 diversity in multiple sclerosis patients.

With regard to this clonotype: Its specificity is unknown.

Carried by the TCR beta cDNA libraries were unique molecular identifiers. TCRdb reanalysed the PCR reads using MiXCR and keeps one entry per CDR3 protein. The data contain under 900,000 distinct CDR3 sequences, roughly 50% of them singletons. Sequences were obtained from blood. The chain links TRBV18 to TRBJ2-1; 7 nucleotides agree with TRBD2. This TCR came from a girl under 18 with multiple sclerosis. CDR3 bases: TGTGCCGGCCGACCCACGGGGGGCAATGAGCAGTTCTTC. Translation gives CAGRPTGGNEQFF.